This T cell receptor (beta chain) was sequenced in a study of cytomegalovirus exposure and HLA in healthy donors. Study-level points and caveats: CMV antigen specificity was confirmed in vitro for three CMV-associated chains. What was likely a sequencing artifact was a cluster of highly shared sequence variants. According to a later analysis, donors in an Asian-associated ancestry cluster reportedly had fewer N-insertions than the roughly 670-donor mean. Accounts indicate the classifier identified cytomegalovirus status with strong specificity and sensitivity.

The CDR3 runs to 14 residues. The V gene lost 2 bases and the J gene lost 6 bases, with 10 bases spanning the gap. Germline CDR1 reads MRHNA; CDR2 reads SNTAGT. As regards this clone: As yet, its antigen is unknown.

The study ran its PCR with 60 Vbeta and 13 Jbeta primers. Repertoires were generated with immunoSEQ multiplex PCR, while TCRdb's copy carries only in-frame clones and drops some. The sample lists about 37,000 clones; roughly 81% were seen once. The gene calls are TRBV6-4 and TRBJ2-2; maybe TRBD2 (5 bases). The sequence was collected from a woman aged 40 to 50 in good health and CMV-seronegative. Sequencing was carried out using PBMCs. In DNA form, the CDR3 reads TGTGCCAGCAGTGACGGGGTGGGAGCCGGGGAGCTGTTTTTT. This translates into CASSDGVGAGELFF.